The entry below gives a single TCR beta chain sequence along with its context. Germline V CDR1 and CDR2: LNHDA, SQIVND (reference sequence). The CDR3 is made up of 15 amino acids. The V segment lost 5 bases and the J segment 1 base; nucleotides outside the gene matches: 8. Authors' analysis steps: Reference gene primers were amplified, and this amplification served to estimate nucleated cell counts. TCRdb's copy holds only in-frame clones and misses some; the assay was immunoSEQ multiplex PCR. That table supplies the V and J calls and clone size; D and trimming were determined from the DNA. The table lists 100,000 to 150,000 clones, around nine tenths of them singletons. This entry comes from a study of blood T cell repertoires in COVID-19. Study context: Nucleic acid was either cDNA or gDNA, and it came from T cells, B-cell-depleted T cells, or PBMCs.

V is TRBV19 and J is TRBJ2-7; the match to TRBD2 covers 7 bases. The clonotype originates from a woman older than 75 with acute or convalescent COVID-19. Sequenced: peripheral blood. The CDR3 here is CASSPRGGGSYEQYF. The CDR3 nucleotides read TGTGCCAGTAGTCCCCGGGGCGGGGGATCCTACGAGCAGTACTTC. Supplemented by reference TRBV19 and TRBJ2-7, the full variable domain reads DGGITQSPKYLFRKEGQNVTLSCEQNLNHDAMYWYRQDPGQGLRLIYYSQIVNDFQKGDIAEGYSVSREKKESFPLTVTSAQKNPTAFYLCASSPRGGGSYEQYFGPGTRLTVT.